This record looks at one T cell receptor (beta chain) sequence and its context. This entry comes from a study of cytomegalovirus exposure and HLA in healthy donors. The data were produced by immunoSEQ multiplex PCR, yet TCRdb's version contains in-frame clones alone and is incomplete. The sample lists 250,000 to 400,000 clones, around 90% occurring once. Germline CDR1 is SQVTM and CDR2 is ANQGSEA. J was trimmed by 6 bases and V by 1 base; bases with no gene match: 5. This CDR3 comprises 13 residues. Sequenced sample: PBMCs. V gene TRBV29-1 combines with J gene TRBJ2-7; TRBD1 agrees at 8 bases. The sequence was collected from a man aged 25-45 years in good health and CMV-seronegative. CDR3 sequence reads: CSVEGDRFSEQYF. Here the CDR3 DNA reads TGCAGCGTTGAAGGGGACAGGTTCAGCGAGCAGTACTTC.